This TCR beta chain was recovered during a study of blood T cells in healthy people across ages (dated by TCRdb to the mid-2010s). Concerning the study at large: In model experiments, template switching captured roughly one uniquely barcoded TCR beta cDNA molecule for every two T cells. Donors were grouped into four age groups: young (average about 15 years), middle-aged (roughly 40), aged (around 60) and long-lived (around 82). Donors of different ages were randomly distributed across sequencing lanes to avoid experimental bias. For two donors (one aged 18 to 30 and one aged 80 or older), the study analyzed two additional independent replicas of 1 million unique cDNA reads from the same blood draw. Using deep sequencing normalized with unique cDNA molecular identifiers, the study measured how TCR beta repertoire diversity changes with age.

As for this clonotype: Its antigen remains unidentified. No clone much larger than this one lies a single base away; base qualities are absent.

Study-wide findings and limitations: Since profiling was done on bulk unsorted PBMCs, naive and antigen-experienced compartments could not be conclusively compared. Because the CMV infection status of the donors was unknown, age-related changes in expanded clonotypes may potentially have been confounded. Compared with the aged group, more naive CD4+ T cells, fewer expanded clones and increased TCR diversity were shown by the long-lived group, suggesting age selection. As age increased, observed TCR beta diversity per million T cells dropped in a roughly linear way, and a significant reduction was already evident by age about 40. Estimates of total diversity from one million sequenced T cells were regarded as lower bounds and underestimates. Observed TCR beta diversity correlated strongly with the percentage of naive T cells measured by flow cytometry.

Library preparation used 5' RACE. Sequencing was performed on an Illumina HiSeq 2500. A second PCR of 7 to 11 cycles was performed with a sample-barcoded 5' primer and a J-beta primer mix. A unique molecular identifier was introduced onto each TCR beta cDNA molecule by a template-switch 5' adaptor carrying 12 random nucleotides. At least 3 million CDR3-containing paired-end reads were obtained from each sample. First-strand cDNA was synthesized from all RNA with the Mint cDNA synthesis kit, primed by a TRBC-specific oligonucleotide. After uracil-DNA glycosylase treatment, a first 18-cycle PCR used universal primers M1SS and BC2_uni_R on all cDNA. As for how the authors treated the data: Normalization of each sample was performed by random selection of 1 million high-quality reads, each carrying a distinct molecular identifier. Reads sharing molecular identifiers were discarded rather than binned into consensus sequences. CDR3 identification, clonotype clustering and error correction used MiTCR with a Q25 quality threshold and the strictest error-elimination algorithm. Lower-bound total TCR beta diversity was estimated with a nonparametric unseen species model using Euler transformation. The public reads were run again by TCRdb, first through fastp at Q25 and then through MiXCR, and only productive beta chains were kept. CDR3 protein duplicates are merged, each entry listing the most common genes and DNA. These V and J calls rely on TCRdb rather than the paper's analysis. The sample has about 730,000 distinct CDR3 sequences on record, 35% to 45% of them singletons. The top ten hold 20% to 25% of the sample.

The approximately 39 donors, aged 6 to 90 years, were systemically healthy Caucasian individuals from Russia. Approximately 9.3 milliliters of peripheral blood were drawn from each donor into EDTA-treated Vacutainer tubes. Ficoll-Paque density-gradient centrifugation was used to isolate PBMCs, with at least 7 million obtained per sample. Trizol reagent was used to extract total RNA from PBMCs, with at least 5 micrograms per sample. The percentages of naive CD45RAhigh/CD27high T cells were determined by flow cytometry on a PBMC aliquot from every donor. The receptor was derived from a woman aged 55-69 years in good health. Source material: blood.

The DNA sequence is given as TGCGCCAGCAGCACGACAGCTAGCACAGATACGCAGTATTTT. Its protein reads: CASSTTASTDTQYF. The V and J segments used are TRBV5-1 and TRBJ2-3; matching of 5 bases hints at TRBD1 as the D gene. From its cysteine to its phenylalanine, the CDR3 spans 14 amino acids. This entry keeps only the CDR3 DNA: 42 bases, framed from base 1. V is clipped by 4 bases and J by 0 bases, and the sequence between their germline boundaries is 9 bases long. Looking up the germline V gene yields CDR1 SGHRS and CDR2 YFSETQ. Beyond the CDR3, the reference TRBV5-1 and TRBJ2-3 genes provide the residues; the full variable domain reads: KAGVTQTPRYLIKTRGQQVTLSCSPISGHRSVSWYQQTPGQGLQFLFEYFSETQRNKGNFPGRFSGRQFSNSRSEMNVSTLELGDSALYLCASSTTASTDTQYFGPGTRLTVL.